The clone carrying this T cell receptor beta chain was observed a handful of times. What it binds is not known. Time point noted: patch test 1, 2 weeks after DPC sensitization. The treatment denotes: therapeutic diphenylcyclopropenone sensitization with weekly scalp DPC. The sample comes from a study of human T cells and chemical hapten exposure. Findings and limits, study-wide: Because they had alopecia, donors may respond immunologically unlike healthy people. Among TCRs, those above 1 in 1000 frequency were unaffected by DPC sensitization.

V shed 1 base and J shed 3 bases, with 16 bases lying between them. The CDR3 loop spans 16 amino acids. CDR1 is GTSNPN and CDR2 is SVGIG in the germline V gene (reference sequence). MiXCR was run by TCRdb on the RACE reads, yielding one entry per CDR3 protein. Among approximately 400,000 distinct CDR3 sequences, 4% to 5.5% were seen once, and the ten largest hold about 2.1%. This TCR was sampled from a woman aged 45-59 years with alopecia areata. Some clones in this sample may be carry-over from other donors' samples. The sample was whole blood, taken in connection with sensitization to the hapten diphenylcyclopropenone (DPC). This chain connects TRBV30 to TRBJ1-3, with D tentatively TRBD1 (5 bases). Here the CDR3 DNA reads TGTGCCTGGAGTGCCTCCCCAGGGCTGTATGGAAACACCATATATTTT. It codes for CAWSASPGLYGNTIYF. Full variable domain (rest looked up from reference TRBV30 and TRBJ1-3): SQTIHQWPATLVQPVGSPLSLECTVEGTSNPNLYWYRQAAGRGLQLLFYSVGIGQISSEVPQNLSASRPQDRQFILSSKKLLLSDSGFYLCAWSASPGLYGNTIYFGEGSWLTVV.